This TCR beta chain was observed in a study of blood T cell repertoires in COVID-19. Study overall: From T cells, B-cell-depleted T cells, or PBMCs came the material, which was cDNA or gDNA.

Assay: immunoSEQ multiplex PCR; the TCRdb copy retains only in-frame clones and omits some. The sample carries around 86,000 clones, about 80% recorded once. This clone was counted a single time. The clonotype comes from a human donor in a cohort sampled during active COVID-19. Sequencing used peripheral blood.

CDR3 amino acids: CASSFSGGPGTGELFF. The CDR3, as DNA: TGTGCCAGCAGCTTTAGCGGGGGGCCTGGCACCGGGGAGCTGTTTTTT. The chain recombines TRBV7-2 with TRBJ2-2, with 10 bases aligning to TRBD2. The CDR3 extends over 16 amino acids. Per the germline V gene, CDR1 is SGHTA and CDR2 is FQGNSA. The V and J ends lost 3 bases and 4 bases, in that order; junction bases with no gene match: 5.